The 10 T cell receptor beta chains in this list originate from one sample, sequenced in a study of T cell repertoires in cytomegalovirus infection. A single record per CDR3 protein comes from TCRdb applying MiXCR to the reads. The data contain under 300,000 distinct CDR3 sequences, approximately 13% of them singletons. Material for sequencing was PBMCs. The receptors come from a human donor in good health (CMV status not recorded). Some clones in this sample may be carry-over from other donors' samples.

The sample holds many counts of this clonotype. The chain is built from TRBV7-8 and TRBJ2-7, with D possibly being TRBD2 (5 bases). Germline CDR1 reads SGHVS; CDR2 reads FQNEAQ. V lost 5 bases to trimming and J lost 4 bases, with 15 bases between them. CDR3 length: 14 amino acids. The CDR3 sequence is CASSNPGIPYEQYF. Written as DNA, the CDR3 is TGTGCCAGCAGCAACCCCGGGATCCCTTACGAGCAGTACTTC.

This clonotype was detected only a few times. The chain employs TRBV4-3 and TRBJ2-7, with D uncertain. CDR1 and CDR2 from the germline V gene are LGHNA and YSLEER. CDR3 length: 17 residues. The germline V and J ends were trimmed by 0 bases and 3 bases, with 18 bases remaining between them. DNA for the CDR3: TGCGCCAGCAGCCAAGAGGTCGACGCCGGCGTGTTCTACGAGCAGTACTTC. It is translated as CASSQEVDAGVFYEQYF.

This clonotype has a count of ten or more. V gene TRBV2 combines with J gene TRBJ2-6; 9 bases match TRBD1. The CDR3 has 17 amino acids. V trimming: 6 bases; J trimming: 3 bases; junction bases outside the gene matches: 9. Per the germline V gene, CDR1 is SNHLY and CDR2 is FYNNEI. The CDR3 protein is CASRFPTGGFGANVLTF. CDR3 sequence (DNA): TGTGCCAGCAGGTTCCCGACAGGGGGTTTTGGGGCCAACGTCCTGACTTTC.

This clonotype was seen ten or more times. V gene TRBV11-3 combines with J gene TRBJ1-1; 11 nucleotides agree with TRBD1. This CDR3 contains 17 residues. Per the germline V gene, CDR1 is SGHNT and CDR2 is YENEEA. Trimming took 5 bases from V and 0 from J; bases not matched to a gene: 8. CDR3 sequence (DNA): TGTGCCAGCAGCCGTTCCGGGACAGGGGGAGTGAACACTGAAGCTTTCTTT. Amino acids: CASSRSGTGGVNTEAFF.

In nucleotides, the CDR3 is TGTGCCAGCAGCCAAACAATTTCCTACGAGCAGTACTTC. It is translated as CASSQTISYEQYF. The chain recombines TRBV3-1 with TRBJ2-7; D remains unclear. Between the trimmed V and J ends, which lost 2 bases and 1 base, there was a span of 6 bases. This CDR3 has 13 amino acids. Per the germline V gene, CDR1 is LGHDT and CDR2 is YNNKEL (reference sequence).

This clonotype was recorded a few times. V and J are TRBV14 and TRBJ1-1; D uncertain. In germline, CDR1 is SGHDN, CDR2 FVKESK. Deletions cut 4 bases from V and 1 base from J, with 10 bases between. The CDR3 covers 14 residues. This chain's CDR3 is CASSRFSGNTEAFF. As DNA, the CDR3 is TGTGCCAGCAGCCGTTTCAGCGGGAACACTGAAGCTTTCTTT. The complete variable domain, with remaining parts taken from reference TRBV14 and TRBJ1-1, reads EAGVTQFPSHSVIEKGQTVTLRCDPISGHDNLYWYRRVMGKEIKFLLHFVKESKQDESGMPNNRFLAERTGGTYSTLKVQPAELEDSGVYFCASSRFSGNTEAFFGQGTRLTVV.

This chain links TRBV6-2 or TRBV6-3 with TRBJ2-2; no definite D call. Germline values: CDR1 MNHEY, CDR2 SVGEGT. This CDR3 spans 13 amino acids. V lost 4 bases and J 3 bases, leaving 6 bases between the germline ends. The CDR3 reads CASSWADTGELFF. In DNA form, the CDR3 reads TGTGCCAGCAGTTGGGCTGACACCGGGGAGCTGTTTTTT.

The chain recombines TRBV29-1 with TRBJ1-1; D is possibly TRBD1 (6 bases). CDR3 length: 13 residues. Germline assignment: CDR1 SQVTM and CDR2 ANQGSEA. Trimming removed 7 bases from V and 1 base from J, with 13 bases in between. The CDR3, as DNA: TGCAGCGGCCAACAGGGCTCGAACACTGAAGCTTTCTTT. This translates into CSGQQGSNTEAFF.

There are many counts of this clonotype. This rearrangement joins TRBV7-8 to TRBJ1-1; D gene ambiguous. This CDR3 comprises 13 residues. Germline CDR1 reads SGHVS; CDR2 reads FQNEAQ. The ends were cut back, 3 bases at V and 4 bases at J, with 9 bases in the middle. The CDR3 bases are TGTGCCAGCAGCTTGAGGGTCGGCACTGAAGCTTTCTTT. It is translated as CASSLRVGTEAFF.

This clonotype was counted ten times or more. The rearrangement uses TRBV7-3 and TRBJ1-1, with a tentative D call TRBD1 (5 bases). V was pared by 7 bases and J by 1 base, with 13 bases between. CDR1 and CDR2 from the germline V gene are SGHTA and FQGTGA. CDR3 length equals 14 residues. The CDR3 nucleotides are TGTGCCAGCAACCGGGGCACTCCGAACACTGAAGCTTTCTTT. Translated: CASNRGTPNTEAFF.